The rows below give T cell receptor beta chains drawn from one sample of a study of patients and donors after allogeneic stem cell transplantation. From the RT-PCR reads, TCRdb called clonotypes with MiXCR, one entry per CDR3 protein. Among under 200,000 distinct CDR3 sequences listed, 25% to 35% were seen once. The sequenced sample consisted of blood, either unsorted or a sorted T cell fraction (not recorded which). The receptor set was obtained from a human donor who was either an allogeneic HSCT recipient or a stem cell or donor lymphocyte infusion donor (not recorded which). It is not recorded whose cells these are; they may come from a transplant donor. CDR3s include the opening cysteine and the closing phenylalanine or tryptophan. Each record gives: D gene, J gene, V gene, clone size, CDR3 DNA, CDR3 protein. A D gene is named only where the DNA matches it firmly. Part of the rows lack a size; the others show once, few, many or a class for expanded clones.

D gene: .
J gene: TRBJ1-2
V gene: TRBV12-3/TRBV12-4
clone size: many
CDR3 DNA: TGTGCCAGCAGTTTCCATGGCCGCGGGGAGGGCTACACCTTC
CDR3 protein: CASSFHGRGEGYTF

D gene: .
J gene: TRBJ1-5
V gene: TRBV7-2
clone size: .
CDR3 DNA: TGTGCCAGCAGCTTAGCGGAGACTTCTTATCAGCCCCAGCATTTT
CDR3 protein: CASSLAETSYQPQHF

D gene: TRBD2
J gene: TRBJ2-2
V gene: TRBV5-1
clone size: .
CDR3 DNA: TGCGCCAGCAGCTACGGGACTAGCGGATACACCGGGGAGCTGTTTTTT
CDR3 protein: CASSYGTSGYTGELFF

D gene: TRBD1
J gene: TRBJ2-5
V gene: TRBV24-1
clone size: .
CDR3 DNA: TGTGCCACCAGTGATGCGACAGGGACAGGAGAGACCCAGTACTTC
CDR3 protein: CATSDATGTGETQYF

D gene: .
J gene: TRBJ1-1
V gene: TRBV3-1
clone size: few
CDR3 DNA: TGTGCCAGCAGCCTTCGGGACACAATGAACACTGAAGCTTTCTTT
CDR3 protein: CASSLRDTMNTEAFF

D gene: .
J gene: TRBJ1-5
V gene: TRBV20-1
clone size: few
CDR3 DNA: TGCAGTGCTAGGCGGTGGGCCAATTTCGATCAGCCCCAGCATTTT
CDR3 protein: CSARRWANFDQPQHF

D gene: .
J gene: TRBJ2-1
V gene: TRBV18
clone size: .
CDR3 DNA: TGTGCCAGCTCACTCGGGGCGACGATAACTTCCTACAATGAGCAGTTCTTC
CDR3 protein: CASSLGATITSYNEQFF

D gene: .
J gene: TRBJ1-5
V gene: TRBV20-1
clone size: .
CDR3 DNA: TGCAGTGCTAGTATCCGTTGGGGGGGGTTTAATCAGCCCCAGCATTTT
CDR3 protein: CSASIRWGGFNQPQHF

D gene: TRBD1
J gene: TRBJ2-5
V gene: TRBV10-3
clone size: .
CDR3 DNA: TGTGCCATCAGTGGGGCGGGGACAGGTATTAAAGAGACCCAGTACTTC
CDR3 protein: CAISGAGTGIKETQYF

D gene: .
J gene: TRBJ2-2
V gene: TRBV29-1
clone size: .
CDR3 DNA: TGCAGCGTTCGGTGGGACACCGGGGAGCTGTTTTTT
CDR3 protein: CSVRWDTGELFF

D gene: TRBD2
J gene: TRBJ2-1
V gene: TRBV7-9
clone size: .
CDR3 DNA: TGTGCCAGCAGCTTACCGAAGGGACTAGCGGGACACCACACCTACAATGAGCAGTTCTTC
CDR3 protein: CASSLPKGLAGHHTYNEQFF

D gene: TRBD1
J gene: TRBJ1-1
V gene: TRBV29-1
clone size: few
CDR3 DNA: TGCAGCGTCCACAGGACAGGGGGCACTGAAGCTTTCTTT
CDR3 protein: CSVHRTGGTEAFF

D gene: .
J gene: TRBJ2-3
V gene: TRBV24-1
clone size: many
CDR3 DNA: TGTGCCACCAGTGATCCCTCAGATACGCAGTATTTT
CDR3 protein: CATSDPSDTQYF

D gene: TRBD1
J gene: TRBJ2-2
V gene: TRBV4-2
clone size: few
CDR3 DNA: TGTGCCAGCAGCCCCGACAGGGGGAGCACCGGGGAGCTGTTTTTT
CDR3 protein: CASSPDRGSTGELFF

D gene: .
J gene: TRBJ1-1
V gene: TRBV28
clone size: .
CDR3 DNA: TGTGCCAGCACTACCCTCTCAGGGGCGTACACTGAAGCTTTCTTT
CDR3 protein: CASTTLSGAYTEAFF

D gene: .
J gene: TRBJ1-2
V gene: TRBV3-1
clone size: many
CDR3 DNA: TGTGCCAGCAGCCAAGAAGGGGCCCGGGGCTACACCTTC
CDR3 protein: CASSQEGARGYTF

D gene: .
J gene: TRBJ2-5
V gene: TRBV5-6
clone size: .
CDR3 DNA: TGTGCCAGCAGCGTCAGGGAGACCCAGTACTTC
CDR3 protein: CASSVRETQYF

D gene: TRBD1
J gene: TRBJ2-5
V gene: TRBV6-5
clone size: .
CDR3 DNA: TGTGCCAGCAGTTACGCAGGGGGCGCGGGAGAGACCCAGTACTTC
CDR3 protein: CASSYAGGAGETQYF

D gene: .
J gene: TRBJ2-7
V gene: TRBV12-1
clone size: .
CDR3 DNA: TGTGCCAGCAGCTTGGGCAAAAGGGACCCTGACGAGCAGTACTTC
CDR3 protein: CASSLGKRDPDEQYF

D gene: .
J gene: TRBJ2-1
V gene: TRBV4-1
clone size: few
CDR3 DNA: TGCGCCAGCAGCCATTCCGGGAACATTTACAATGAGCAGTTCTTC
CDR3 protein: CASSHSGNIYNEQFF

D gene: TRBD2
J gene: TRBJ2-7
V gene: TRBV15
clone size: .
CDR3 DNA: TGTGCCACCAGCAGAGGTACTAGCGGGAGACGCGAGCAGTACTTC
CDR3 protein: CATSRGTSGRREQYF

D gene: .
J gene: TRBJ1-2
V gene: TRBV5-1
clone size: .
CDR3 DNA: TGCGCCAGCAGCTTGGCCGTTAACTATGGCTACACCTTC
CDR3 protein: CASSLAVNYGYTF

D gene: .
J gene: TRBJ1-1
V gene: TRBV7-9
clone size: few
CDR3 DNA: TGTGCCAGCAGCTTAGGCAGTATTGAAGCTTTCTTT
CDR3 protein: CASSLGSIEAFF

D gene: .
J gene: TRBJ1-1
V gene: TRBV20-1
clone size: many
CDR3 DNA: TGCAGTGCCACCGGCATTAGGGGGGGTGAAGCTTTCTTT
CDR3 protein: CSATGIRGGEAFF

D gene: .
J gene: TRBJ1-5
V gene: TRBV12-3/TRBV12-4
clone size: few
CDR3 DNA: TGTGCCAGCACCGGCGGAGTTAATCAGCCCCAGCATTTT
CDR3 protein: CASTGGVNQPQHF

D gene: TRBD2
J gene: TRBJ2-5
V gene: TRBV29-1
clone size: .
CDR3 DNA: TGCAGCGTTACCCAGCGGGAGAGAGGGGAGACCCAGTACTTC
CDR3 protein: CSVTQRERGETQYF

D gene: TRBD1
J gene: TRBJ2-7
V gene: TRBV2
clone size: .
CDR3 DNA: TGTGCCAGCAGTACCGGGACAGGGGCTGCCTACGAGCAGTACTTC
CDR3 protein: CASSTGTGAAYEQYF

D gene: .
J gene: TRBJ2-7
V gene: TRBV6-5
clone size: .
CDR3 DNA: TGTGCCAGCCAGGGGGGGCCGACCTACGAGCAGTACTTC
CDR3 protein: CASQGGPTYEQYF

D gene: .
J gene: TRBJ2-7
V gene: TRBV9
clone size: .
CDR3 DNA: TGTGCCAGCAGCGCATCAGTAACCTCGCGCTACGAGCAGTACTTC
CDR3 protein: CASSASVTSRYEQYF

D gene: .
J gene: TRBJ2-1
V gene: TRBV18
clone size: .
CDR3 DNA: TGTGCCAGCTCACCTGGGACCTTTACGAGGGAGCAGTTCTTC
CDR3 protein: CASSPGTFTREQFF

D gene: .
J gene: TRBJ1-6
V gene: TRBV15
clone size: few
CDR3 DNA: TGTGCCACCAGCAGAGGTTTGGTTAATTCACCCCTCCACTTT
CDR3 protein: CATSRGLVNSPLHF

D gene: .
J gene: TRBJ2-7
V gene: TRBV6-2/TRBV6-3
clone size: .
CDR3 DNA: TGTGCCAGCAGTTACCCCCTGGGGGGTGTAACGTCCTACGAGCAGTACTTC
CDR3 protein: CASSYPLGGVTSYEQYF

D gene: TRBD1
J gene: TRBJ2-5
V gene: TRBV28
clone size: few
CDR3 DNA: TGTGCCAGCAGTGCTATAGGGACAGGGTTTTCGCAAGAGACCCAGTACTTC
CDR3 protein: CASSAIGTGFSQETQYF

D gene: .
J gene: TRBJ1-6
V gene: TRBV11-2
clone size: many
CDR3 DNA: TGTGCCAGCAGAAAGGAATTCGATAATTCACCCCTCCACTTT
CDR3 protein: CASRKEFDNSPLHF

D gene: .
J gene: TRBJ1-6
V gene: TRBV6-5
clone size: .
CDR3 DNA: TGTGCCAGCAGTTACTCGCAGGGGCGGAATTCACCCCTCCACTTT
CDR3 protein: CASSYSQGRNSPLHF

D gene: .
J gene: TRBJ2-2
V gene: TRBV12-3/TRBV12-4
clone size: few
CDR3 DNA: TGTGCCAGTAAGAACACCGGGGAGCTGTTTTTT
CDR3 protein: CASKNTGELFF

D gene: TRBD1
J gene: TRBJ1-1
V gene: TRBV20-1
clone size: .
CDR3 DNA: TGCAGTGCTGCCGGGGACAGGGCGGGCACTGAAGCTTTCTTT
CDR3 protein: CSAAGDRAGTEAFF

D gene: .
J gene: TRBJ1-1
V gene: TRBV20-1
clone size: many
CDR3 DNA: TGCAGTGCAACATCCCCAGAGAACACTGAAGCTTTCTTT
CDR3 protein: CSATSPENTEAFF

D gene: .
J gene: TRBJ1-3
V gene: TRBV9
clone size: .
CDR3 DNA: TGTGCCAGCAGCGTAGGGTACTCTGGAAACACCATATATTTT
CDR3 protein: CASSVGYSGNTIYF

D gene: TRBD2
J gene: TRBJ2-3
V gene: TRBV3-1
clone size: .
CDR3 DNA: TGTGCCAGCAGCCAAACCGGGACTAGCGGGAGACGTTCAGATACGCAGTATTTT
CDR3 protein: CASSQTGTSGRRSDTQYF

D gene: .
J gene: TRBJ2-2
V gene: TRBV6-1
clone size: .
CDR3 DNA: TGTGCCAGCCGCGAACCGAACACCGGGGAGCTGTTTTTT
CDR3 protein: CASREPNTGELFF

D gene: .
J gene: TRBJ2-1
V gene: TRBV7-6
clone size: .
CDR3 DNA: TGTGCCAGCAGCTTAGCGCCAGGGATAGGGAATGAGCAGTTCTTC
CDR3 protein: CASSLAPGIGNEQFF